Included here is one T cell receptor (beta chain) sequence, with context. This sample stems from a study of cytomegalovirus exposure and HLA in healthy donors. Trimming shortened V by 4 bases and J by 0 bases, and 7 bases separated the two germline ends. Germline-derived CDR1 and CDR2 are MNHNY and SVGAGI (reference sequence). The CDR3 loop spans 14 amino acids. The study ran its PCR with 60 Vbeta and 13 Jbeta primers. Repertoires were generated with immunoSEQ multiplex PCR, while TCRdb's copy carries only in-frame clones and drops some. This sample carries about 160,000 clones, almost 80% of them seen once, and the ten largest clones take around 0.97%.

The chain couples TRBV6-6 to TRBJ1-5, with unresolved D. This clonotype was sampled from a woman between 45 and 60 years old in good health and CMV-seropositive. Sequencing used PBMCs. The CDR3 nucleotides are TGTGCCAGCAGTTCTACAGTTAGCAATCAGCCCCAGCATTTT. Amino acid sequence: CASSSTVSNQPQHF.